This TCR beta chain was identified during a study of identical twins. One entry per CDR3 protein results from TCRdb running MiXCR on the 5' RACE reads. The table records approximately 500,000 distinct CDR3 sequences, approximately 25% of them present only once. Whole-study results and caveats: Model-predicted out-of-frame TCR alpha sharing fell below observed values in monozygotic twins.

The ends lost 5 bases at V and 5 bases at J; junction bases unmatched: 3. The CDR3 totals 14 residues. Germline assignment: CDR1 SGHNT and CDR2 YENEEA. About this clonotype itself: Antigen: not known.

These sequences were also reported in another study, on T cells expressing NK-cell markers. That work contributes: One observes that, in several donors, these clonotypes were also the leading ones within the CD3+CD56-NKG2C+ fraction.

This TCR derives from a woman aged 18-29 years in good health. The V and J genes are TRBV11-3 and TRBJ2-2, with 9 positions matching TRBD1. The source material was CD4+ T cells sorted from blood. The CDR3 is CASSTTGGTGELFF. CDR3 bases: TGTGCCAGCAGCACGACAGGGGGAACCGGGGAGCTGTTTTTT.